Listed here are 15 T cell receptor beta chains from one sample, sequenced in a study of blood T cell repertoires in COVID-19 (dated by TCRdb to about 2020). Library preparation used the immunoSEQ multiplex PCR assay. TCRdb stores this immuneACCESS table with in-frame sequences only. Part of the clones is absent; in the studies checked, under half of the shortfall reflects unresolved V genes, and no reason is known for the rest. The table for this sample lists more than 120,000 clones; approximately 80% of them were counted only once. The ten largest account for roughly 4.8% of the sample. Input material: peripheral blood. These receptor sequences come from a human donor in a cohort sampled during active COVID-19.

The chain uses TRBV5-1 and TRBJ1-2, with 10 bases lining up with TRBD1. The germline CDR1 and CDR2 sequences are SGHRS and YFSETQ. CDR3 size: 14 residues. The J segment lost 7 bases and the V segment lost 4 bases, leaving 7 bases of the junction unmatched. CDR3 nucleotides: TGCGCCAGCAGCCTCACGACAGGGGGCCTTGGCTACACCTTC. Its translation: CASSLTTGGLGYTF.

J is TRBJ1-4 and V is TRBV2, with TRBD1 matching over 7 bases. In germline, CDR1 is SNHLY, CDR2 FYNNEI. The CDR3 has 14 amino acids. After removal of 6 bases from V and 3 bases from J, the junction contained 4 bases not matched to a gene. This CDR3 is CASSVGTANEKLFF. CDR3 bases: TGTGCCAGCAGCGTCGGGACAGCTAATGAAAAACTGTTTTTT.

This chain links TRBV11-1 with TRBJ1-5; 9 bases line up with TRBD1. The CDR3 loop spans 14 amino acids. V shed 5 bases, J shed 4 bases, and the junction held 3 bases outside the gene matches. Germline assignment: CDR1 SGHAT and CDR2 FQDESV (reference sequence). The CDR3 region is CASSEGTGNQPQHF. Written as DNA, the CDR3 is TGTGCCAGCAGCGAGGGGACAGGGAATCAGCCCCAGCATTTT.

This chain links TRBV30 with TRBJ2-5, with 7 bases fitting TRBD1. The V segment lost 3 bases and the J segment 2 bases; nucleotides outside the gene matches: 6. CDR1 and CDR2 from the germline V gene are GTSNPN and SVGIG (reference sequence). The CDR3 runs to 14 residues. Here the CDR3 reads CAWRTPGQQETQYF. As DNA, the CDR3 is TGTGCCTGGAGGACTCCGGGACAGCAAGAGACCCAGTACTTC.

This rearrangement joins TRBV19 to TRBJ1-5; TRBD1 aligns across 8 bases. Germline CDR1 is LNHDA and CDR2 is SQIVND (reference sequence). Unmatched junction bases numbered 7, after V lost 9 bases and J lost 6 bases. This CDR3 has 13 amino acids. The DNA of the CDR3 is TGTGCCAGCTCACAGGGGGGCGGTCAGCCCCAGCATTTT. It codes for CASSQGGGQPQHF.

V gene TRBV5-1 combines with J gene TRBJ2-2; the match to TRBD2 covers 9 bases. The CDR3 runs to 16 residues. After removal of 0 bases from V and 5 bases from J, the junction contained 5 bases not matched to a gene. Germline CDR1 and CDR2: SGHRS and YFSETQ. This chain's CDR3 is CASSLAAGGGTGELFF. In DNA, the CDR3 is TGCGCCAGCAGCTTGGCAGCGGGAGGCGGTACCGGGGAGCTGTTTTTT.

The chain couples TRBV5-6 to TRBJ2-5; TRBD2 aligns across 14 bases. The ends lost 4 bases at V and 9 bases at J; junction bases unmatched: 8. Germline lookup yields CDR1 SGHDT and CDR2 YYEEEE. The CDR3 totals 15 residues. In DNA, the CDR3 is TGTGCCAGCAGCCTAAGGACTAGCGGGGGGTGGGCCCAGTACTTC. This codes for CASSLRTSGGWAQYF.

This sequence joins TRBV28 and TRBJ1-6; 10 bases align to TRBD1. With V trimmed by 7 bases and J by 7 bases, 19 bases remained unmatched. CDR1 and CDR2 from the germline V gene are MDHEN and SYDVKM. This CDR3 has 19 amino acids. The CDR3 loop reads CASNPWALRQGARNSPLHF. The CDR3 DNA sequence: TGTGCCAGCAACCCCTGGGCACTGCGACAGGGGGCGCGAAATTCACCCCTCCACTTT.

The chain couples TRBV28 to TRBJ2-3; the D gene is possibly TRBD1 (6 bases). CDR3 length equals 14 residues. CDR1 is MDHEN and CDR2 is SYDVKM in the germline V gene. V lost 6 bases to trimming and J lost 7 bases, with 17 bases between them. The CDR3 DNA follows: TGTGCCAGCAGCCTGACAGGTGCAACGAATACGCAGTATTTT. Translating gives CASSLTGATNTQYF.

This chain links TRBV5-1 with TRBJ2-1; TRBD1 is a possible D gene (6 bases). The germline V gene has CDR1 SGHRS and CDR2 YFSETQ. V was shortened by 0 bases and J by 7 bases, with 11 bases between the two germline ends. This CDR3 is 14 amino acids long. CDR3 sequence: CASSLGTDINEQFF. CDR3 nucleotides: TGCGCCAGCAGCTTGGGGACAGATATTAATGAGCAGTTCTTC.

This clone was counted once. The CDR3 DNA sequence: TGTGCCATCAATGCCGGAGACGGGGAGCTGTTTTTT. Protein: CAINAGDGELFF. The gene calls are TRBV10-3 and TRBJ2-2; D is undetermined. The CDR3 loop spans 12 amino acids. Trimming cost V 7 bases and J 7 bases, with 10 bases left between them. The germline gives CDR1 ENHRY, CDR2 SYGVKD.

The chain carries TRBV9 and TRBJ2-7; TRBD1 agrees at 7 bases. The length of the CDR3 is 14 residues. Looked up from germline, CDR1 is SGDLS and CDR2 is YYNGEE. V lost 2 bases and J lost 2; bases outside the gene matches: 4. The CDR3 DNA reads TGTGCCAGCAGCGTGGAAGGGGGCCCCTACGAGCAGTACTTC. The encoded protein is CASSVEGGPYEQYF.

CDR3 nucleotide sequence: TGTGCCAGCAGCTTGCAGGGGGTCGACACCGGGGAGCTGTTTTTT. Encoded protein: CASSLQGVDTGELFF. The chain links TRBV5-4 to TRBJ2-2; TRBD1 matches at 7 bases. Germline CDR1 SGHNT, CDR2 YYREEE (reference sequence). The CDR3 contains 15 residues. J was trimmed by 3 bases and V by 1 base; bases with no gene match: 3.

V usage is TRBV2 and J usage is TRBJ1-1, with TRBD1 as a possible D gene (5 bases). V lost 6 bases, J lost 2 bases, and 13 bases lay in between. This CDR3 is 14 amino acids long. Per germline, CDR1 SNHLY and CDR2 FYNNEI. DNA for the CDR3: TGTGCCAGCAGGCTAGACAGTCGAAACACTGAAGCTTTCTTT. This translates into CASRLDSRNTEAFF.

The chain uses TRBV7-9 and TRBJ1-6, with 8 bases matching TRBD1. Germline V lookup: CDR1 SEHNR, CDR2 FQNEAQ (reference sequence). This CDR3 spans 16 amino acids. Trimming at V came to 0 bases and at J to 10 bases, leaving 8 bases not matched to a gene. In nucleotides, the CDR3 is TGTGCCAGCAGCTTAGCGCCCCTCCGGACAGGGTCACCCCTCCACTTT. Translated, it gives CASSLAPLRTGSPLHF.